This T cell receptor (beta chain) was profiled in a study of cytomegalovirus exposure and HLA in healthy donors (dated by TCRdb to 2016 to 2017). Turning to the overall study: In an earlier analysis of 450 to 750 of the donors, about 270 Gb of sequence data and approximately 120 million unique TCR beta sequences from about 180 million T cells were reported. Around 330 gigabases of sequencing data and around 85 million unique TCR sequences made up an early release that covered several hundred HLA-typed donors. Among the roughly 430 genotyped donors, around 81% belonged to the genetic ancestry cluster associated with self-reported Caucasian donors. The study aimed to test whether signatures of past pathogen exposure could be identified by cataloging public T cell receptors. The T cell repertoires of 666 subjects were profiled by immunosequencing and related to cytomegalovirus serostatus. Besides the first cohort of more than 650 subjects, a separate validation cohort made up of roughly 120 different subjects was used. To predict cytomegalovirus infection status, the study combined high-throughput TCR immunosequencing, statistical association of individual TCRs with disease status, and machine learning. A later analysis re-analyzed previously published TCR beta repertoires from 666 donors and added high-resolution HLA genotyping to study TCR occurrence patterns. Rather than drawing on any new phenotypic data, the later analysis identified candidate immune exposures from TCR beta sequences and the way those sequences occurred across donors. In an earlier analysis of roughly 600 of the donors, high-throughput TCR beta sequencing was used to judge whether each TCR beta V gene segment behaved as functional or pseudogenic. Donor age, sex, ethnicity and CMV serostatus were collected together with the repertoire data. A later genetic analysis took genome-wide SNP genotypes for about 55% of the 666 donors and used that subset as a discovery cohort. All discovery cohort repertoires had been generated on a single sequencing platform. HLA typing included class I and class II loci at four-digit resolution. Typing coverage differed by locus: A, B, C, DRB1 and DQB1 were typed in roughly 629-630 donors, DQA1 in roughly 510, DPA1 in some 610, and DPB1 in about 450. A handful of DR-DQ haplotypes were treated as single units for association and clustering because of strong linkage in the cohort. On average, 235,054 unique TCR beta nucleotide sequences were sequenced per donor among roughly 430 genotyped donors of the cohort, with roughly 19% of those sequences being non-productive. The research as a whole found: A further reported finding was that TCR beta sequences accurately predicted the HLA-A and HLA-B alleles for most subjects in the first cohort. V-gene and J-gene trimming of TCR beta chains was associated with a missense DCLRE1C variant in a later genetic analysis, and the association was replicated in an independent cohort. Linkage disequilibrium might explain the correlated functional status among segregating V segments, but an unknown experimental factor could not be excluded. In this cohort, only TCR beta chains were sequenced, and detectable features were limited by the absence of alpha or paired-chain data. A total of 150 or so TCR beta chains were listed by the study as associated with cytomegalovirus. In a later analysis, several top co-occurrence clusters were reported to appear linked to parvovirus B19, influenza, CMV and Epstein-Barr virus. Because counts were too low, seventeen rarely observed V segments, including chromosome 9 orphons, were excluded from the earlier analysis of 587 of the donors. The classifier was reported to diagnose cytomegalovirus status with high specificity and sensitivity in both the original and validation cohorts. Immune exposure information for the cohort was limited to CMV serostatus. The authors suggested that the approach could potentially be generalized to other disease states and immunological phenotypes. A later analysis found that HLA-associated TCR beta chains were more clonally expanded and had lower generation probabilities than equally common non-associated chains. Presence/absence analyses assumed roughly uniform sequencing depth across donors, an assumption that may not hold. Most TCR sequences were observed very rarely across donors, whereas some public TCRs were present in many individuals. According to a later analysis, TCR association rates differed among HLA loci, with DRB1 alleles showing the most associated TCRs and HLA-C alleles showing the fewest. Some IMGT-functional V segments, including TRBV6-2 and TRBV6-3, could not be told apart with the 87-base-pair reads, so those segments were excluded. In vitro tests confirmed that a few of the cytomegalovirus-associated TCR beta chains recognize cytomegalovirus antigens. When HLA alleles, especially DR and DQ, strongly co-occurred, TCR associations were difficult to assign to individual alleles. Because some donors lacked HLA typing at each locus, the association tests relied only on the typed subset. A later analysis found that most CMV-associated TCR beta chains appeared HLA-restricted, with HLA associations seemingly driven largely by CMV exposure. Specific HLA alleles were associated with 15,000 to 20,000 TCR beta sequences at a false discovery rate of 0.05 in a later analysis. Broadly in line with IMGT annotations, most TCR beta V segments showed up in productive rearrangements about 90% or about 30% of the time in an earlier analysis of around 550 of the donors. According to a later genetic analysis, donors in an Asian-associated ancestry cluster had fewer N-insertions in productive TCRs than the approximately 690-donor mean. The sequencing pipeline was judged likely to have produced a cluster of highly shared sequence variants as a technical artifact.

The cysteine opens and the phenylalanine closes a CDR3 of 15 amino acids. The sequence is cut down to CDR3 DNA, 45 bases in frame from base 1. CDR1 and CDR2 were assigned from the germline V gene (reference sequence) as SSHAT and FNYEAQ. The cohort comprised around 690 healthy bone marrow donors. All cohort members were sampled while nominally healthy, although unrecorded immune exposures were likely present. The donor tested CMV seronegative, placing the donor among the 352 seronegative members of the cohort. Each donor provided a peripheral blood sample, and peripheral blood mononuclear cells were used for TCR beta sequencing. The Qiagen DNeasy Blood Extraction Kit was used to extract genomic DNA from the blood cell samples. For this clone: This clone's antigen is unknown. The junction and the germline gene differ at one end; a read error may be behind it.

The protocol used for the library was the immunoSEQ multiplex PCR assay. For the multiplex PCR, a mixture combining 60 forward primers for TCR Vbeta segments and 13 reverse primers for TCR Jbeta segments was used. Amplification of the CDR3 region of rearranged TCR beta genes was performed with a multiplex PCR assay on genomic DNA. The Illumina HiSeq System was used to sequence the amplified TCR beta libraries as 87-base-pair reads. As for how the authors treated the data: A later analysis tallied 75 million to 85 million unique TCR beta chains across the 660 or so repertoires, and about 10 million of those chains were shared by two or more donors. Raw reads were error-corrected and collapsed into unique sequences with a nearest-neighbor algorithm that merged closely related sequences to remove PCR and sequencing errors. Alignment of CDR3 sequences to IMGT reference sequences was used to assign V, D and J gene segments. Each retained sequence needed at least a six-nucleotide match to both a V gene segment and a J gene segment. Rearrangements were called productive when the CDR3 lacked stop codons and stayed in frame with V and J; all others were non-productive. CDR3 was defined according to IMGT convention as the region running from the second conserved V-encoded cysteine to the conserved J-encoded phenylalanine. The earlier analysis of fewer than 700 of the donors excluded sequences that lacked an unambiguous match to a single V gene segment. In an earlier analysis of 450 to 750 of the donors, a V segment was called functional when productive rearrangements were above 56.7%, and segregating when the standard deviation between donors exceeded 5%. To diagnose cytomegalovirus status from the catalog of TCR beta chain sequences, a statistical classification framework was built. V and J gene assignment, in a later analysis, came from comparing TCR nucleotide sequences with IMGT/GENE-DB human TR gene sequences. The TCRdist pipeline was used in a later analysis to assign CDR3 sequences and most-parsimonious VDJ recombination scenarios. In a later analysis, each TCR beta chain was defined by its CDR3 amino acid sequence together with its V-gene family, and reads without a unique V-gene family were excluded. As a way to deal with suspected cross-contamination and a sequencing artifact, a later analysis dropped 450 to 600 nucleotide sequences that were highly shared and had low generation probability. In a later analysis, a clonal expansion index was calculated for each public chain from normalized within-repertoire ranks of inferred template counts. In a later analysis, generation probabilities were computed with a VDJ recombination model fitted to out-of-frame rearrangements, and the resulting probabilities were checked against IGoR. In a later analysis, hypergeometric tests were used to score TCR-TCR, TCR-HLA and TCR-CMV co-occurrence, with a repertoire-size bias correction applied to TCR pairs. False discovery rates were estimated in a later analysis by permuting HLA or CMV assignments 20 times. In a later analysis, co-occurring TCRs were grouped using DBSCAN, and TCRdist sequence similarity was added for clustering within HLA-allele-positive subsets. For co-occurrence clustering, repertoires with fewer than 30,000 or more than 120,000 public chains were excluded, along with five repertoires with anomalous nucleotide sharing. This is the immuneACCESS table as TCRdb keeps it, with only in-frame sequences that have V and J called. A part of the clones is gone; compared with another copy, unresolved V genes explain less than half, and the rest is unexplained. V and J calls and clone size follow that table, whereas D and trimming were derived from the DNA. This sample has under 250,000 clones in its table, and 60% to 80% of those were observed once. In total, the top ten clones hold approximately 3.9% of the sample.

This clonotype was obtained from a male donor in good health and CMV-seronegative. The chain couples TRBV7-7 to TRBJ2-1; TRBD2 agrees with 13 junctional bases. Sequencing was performed on PBMCs. CDR3 sequence: CASSHGLAGVGEQFF. The bases read TGTGCTAGCAGCCATGGACTAGCGGGAGTCGGTGAGCAGTTCTTC.